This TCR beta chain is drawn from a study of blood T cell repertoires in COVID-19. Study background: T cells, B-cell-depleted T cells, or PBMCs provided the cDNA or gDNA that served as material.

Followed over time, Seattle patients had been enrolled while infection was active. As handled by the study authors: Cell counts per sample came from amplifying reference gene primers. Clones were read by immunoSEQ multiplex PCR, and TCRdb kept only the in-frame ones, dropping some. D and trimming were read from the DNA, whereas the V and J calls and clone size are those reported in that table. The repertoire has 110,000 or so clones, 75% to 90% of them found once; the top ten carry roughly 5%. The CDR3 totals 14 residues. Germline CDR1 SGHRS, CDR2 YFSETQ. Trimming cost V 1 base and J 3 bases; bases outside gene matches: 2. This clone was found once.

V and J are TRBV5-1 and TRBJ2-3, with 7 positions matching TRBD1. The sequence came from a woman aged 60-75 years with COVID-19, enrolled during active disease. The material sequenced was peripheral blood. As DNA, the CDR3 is TGCGCCAGCAGCTTGAGGGGGCCTACAGATACGCAGTATTTT. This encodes CASSLRGPTDTQYF. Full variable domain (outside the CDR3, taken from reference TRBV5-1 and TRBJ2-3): KAGVTQTPRYLIKTRGQQVTLSCSPISGHRSVSWYQQTPGQGLQFLFEYFSETQRNKGNFPGRFSGRQFSNSRSEMNVSTLELGDSALYLCASSLRGPTDTQYFGPGTRLTVL.